This record looks at one T cell receptor beta chain sequence and its context. Its antigen is still unknown. Molecular-barcoded quantitative 5'-RACE produced these TCR beta libraries. A single record per CDR3 protein comes from TCRdb applying MiXCR to the 5' RACE reads. The sample lists approximately 140,000 distinct CDR3 sequences, 17% occurring once. These data originate in a study of CD8 T cells in ankylosing spondylitis. Study outcomes and limitations: A motif of seven or eight highly homologous TCR beta variants was seen as apparently characteristic of ankylosing spondylitis blood. The authors reported significant enrichment of disease-linked clones in matched ankylosing spondylitis synovial fluid. Relatively scarce in peripheral blood, disease-linked clones were CD8+. Earlier reports found some motif variants in synovial fluid and blood in reactive arthritis.

Sequencing was performed on blood, either unsorted or a sorted T cell fraction (not recorded which). This TCR was recovered from a male donor with ankylosing spondylitis.

CDR3 protein: CASSDESGDSNQPQHF. The CDR3 DNA reads TGTGCCAGCAGTGACGAGTCGGGTGATAGCAATCAGCCCCAGCATTTT. The J gene is TRBJ1-5, the V gene TRBV6-4; no clear D. The CDR3 length is 16 residues. The V gene's germline CDR1 is MRHNA and CDR2 SNTAGT. Trimming removed 2 bases from V and 0 bases from J, with 11 bases in between.